Each of the 30 T cell receptor beta chains below was sequenced from the same sample in a study of response to subunit inactivated influenza vaccine. TCRdb used MiXCR to reprocess the RT-PCR reads, holding one entry per CDR3 protein. The profile shows 500,000 to 750,000 distinct CDR3 sequences, less than 15% of them singletons. The starting material was PBMCs from blood, obtained 11 to 12 days after vaccination. These receptors were obtained from a middle-aged man who received an inactivated influenza vaccine.

This clonotype occurred many times. The chain joins TRBV12-3 or TRBV12-4 to TRBJ2-1, with 12 bases identical to TRBD2. V gave up 6 bases and J gave up 7 bases; unmatched junction bases: 7. CDR3 length equals 15 residues. The CDR3 DNA is TGTGCCAGCAGCAGGAGACTAGCGGGAGTTAATGAGCAGTTCTTC. Amino acids: CASSRRLAGVNEQFF.

The chain recombines TRBV6-2 or TRBV6-3 with TRBJ2-3, with TRBD2 identical over 9 bases. The CDR3 spans 17 residues. Germline lookup yields CDR1 MNHEY and CDR2 SVGEGT. The V segment lost 2 bases and the J segment 0 bases; nucleotides outside the gene matches: 6. The CDR3 spells CASSYDLTSGSTDTQYF. The CDR3 nucleotides are TGTGCCAGCAGTTACGACTTAACTAGCGGGAGCACAGATACGCAGTATTTT.

This rearrangement joins TRBV7-2 to TRBJ2-7; D gene ambiguous. Trimming took off 1 base at V and 2 bases at J, with 12 bases between the two ends. The length of the CDR3 is 15 residues. Germline values: CDR1 SGHTA, CDR2 FQGNSA. The CDR3 DNA reads as TGTGCCAGCAGCTTAGTTAGTCAGGCCACCTACGAGCAGTACTTC. Protein product: CASSLVSQATYEQYF.

This chain joins TRBV7-9 and TRBJ2-5; D may be TRBD1 (6 bases). V lost 4 bases to trimming and J lost 1 base, with 10 bases between them. Germline V gene sequence: CDR1 SEHNR, CDR2 FQNEAQ (reference sequence). The CDR3 consists of 14 residues. CDR3 loop: CASSWDKFQETQYF. In nucleotides, the CDR3 is TGTGCCAGCAGCTGGGACAAATTCCAAGAGACCCAGTACTTC.

This clonotype has a handful of counts. The CDR3 is CASSLRGGPGDEQFF. The CDR3 DNA sequence: TGTGCCAGCAGCTTAAGGGGGGGCCCAGGCGATGAGCAGTTCTTC. The chain has TRBV7-8 and TRBJ2-1, with D possibly TRBD2 on 7 matching bases. This CDR3 region has 15 residues. Trimming removed 2 bases from V and 8 bases from J, with 16 bases in between. The germline CDR1 and CDR2 sequences are SGHVS and FQNEAQ.

The rearrangement uses TRBV6-1 and TRBJ2-5, with 9 positions matching TRBD1. The junction had 8 bases not matched to a gene; V was cut back by 8 bases and J by 4 bases. This CDR3 spans 14 amino acids. Germline lookup yields CDR1 MNHNS and CDR2 SASEGT. Here the CDR3 reads CASAWDRVSETQYF. DNA of the CDR3: TGTGCCAGCGCCTGGGACAGGGTCTCAGAGACCCAGTACTTC.

The chain combines TRBV2 with TRBJ1-5, with TRBD1 matching over 7 bases. V lost 9 bases, J lost 1 base, and 6 bases stayed unmatched. Germline CDR1 reads SNHLY; CDR2 reads FYNNEI. CDR3 length: 14 amino acids. CDR3 DNA sequence: TGTGCCAGTAGTATCAGGGGGAGCAATCAGCCCCAGCATTTT. The encoded protein is CASSIRGSNQPQHF.

This clonotype showed up just a few times. The chain links TRBV29-1 to TRBJ2-3, with 8 bases lining up with TRBD2. The ends lost 7 bases at V and 6 bases at J; junction bases unmatched: 12. CDR3 length: 14 residues. Germline CDR1 SQVTM, CDR2 ANQGSEA. In DNA, the CDR3 is TGCAGCGCCGGACGGGGGGGCGGGGTGGATACGCAGTATTTT. Translated, it gives CSAGRGGGVDTQYF.

The chain recombines TRBV25-1 with TRBJ2-7, with 10 bases identical to TRBD1. CDR3 size: 13 residues. J gave up 5 bases and V 6 bases, and 4 bases lay outside the gene matches. Germline-derived CDR1 and CDR2 are MGHDK and SYGVNS. The CDR3 DNA reads as TGTGCCAGCAGGGGACAGGGGAGCCACGAGCAGTACTTC. Translated, it gives CASRGQGSHEQYF.

This clonotype was seen a few times. The gene calls are TRBV2 and TRBJ1-1; no firm D call. Trimming shortened V by 6 bases and J by 3 bases, and 11 bases separated the two germline ends. CDR3 length: 13 residues. Germline-derived CDR1 and CDR2 are SNHLY and FYNNEI. In nucleotides, the CDR3 is TGTGCCAGCAGGAGGGATCGTGACACTGAAGCTTTCTTT. Translation gives CASRRDRDTEAFF.

This clonotype appeared a few times. V and J are TRBV7-3 and TRBJ2-2; 7 bases match TRBD1. Germline loops: CDR1 SGHTA, CDR2 FQGTGA. The CDR3 spans 17 residues. Trimming removed 4 bases from V and 0 bases from J; junction bases left unmatched: 8. CDR3 sequence reads: CASSSNRDSANTGELFF. CDR3 coding DNA: TGTGCCAGCAGCTCAAACCGGGACAGCGCGAACACCGGGGAGCTGTTTTTT.

This clonotype was picked up a small number of times. The rearrangement joins TRBV6-2 or TRBV6-3 to TRBJ2-2, with 8 nucleotides matching TRBD2. Germline-derived CDR1 and CDR2 are MNHEY and SVGEGT. J lost 3 bases, V lost 7 bases, and 13 bases had no gene match. The CDR3 extends over 17 amino acids. CDR3 DNA sequence: TGTGCCAGCACCCTTCGCCGGGGACTAGTGTACACCGGGGAGCTGTTTTTT. It encodes CASTLRRGLVYTGELFF.

This clonotype was detected only a few times. The chain couples TRBV7-9 to TRBJ1-5, with TRBD1 matching 7 bases. The V gene's germline CDR1 is SEHNR and CDR2 FQNEAQ (reference sequence). The length of the CDR3 is 14 residues. Germline trimming cut 5 bases from V and 5 bases from J; bases unmatched to any gene: 6. The CDR3 is CASSTGTVDQPQHF. For the CDR3, the DNA is TGTGCCAGCAGCACTGGGACAGTTGATCAGCCCCAGCATTTT.

The chain links TRBV12-3 or TRBV12-4 to TRBJ1-4; D is uncertain. The V end was cut by 5 bases, the J end by 10 bases, with 8 bases between. CDR3 length: 11 residues. This CDR3 reads CASSTRGKLFF. CDR3 DNA: TGTGCCAGCAGTACGAGAGGAAAACTGTTTTTT.

The CDR3 nucleotides are TGTGCCAGCAGTTTGGGACAGGGTTCAATTCAGCCCCAGCATTTT. Amino acid sequence: CASSLGQGSIQPQHF. The J gene is TRBJ1-5, the V gene TRBV28; TRBD1 agrees at 9 bases. The CDR3 spans 15 residues. From germline, CDR1 is MDHEN and CDR2 SYDVKM. The J segment lost 6 bases and the V segment lost 3 bases, leaving 6 bases of the junction unmatched.

Only a few counts were recorded for this clonotype. This chain joins TRBV6-2 or TRBV6-3 and TRBJ2-2; no definite D call. Germline V gene lookup returns CDR1 MNHEY and CDR2 SVGEGT. There are 16 residues in the CDR3. V lost 7 bases and J 4 bases, leaving 19 bases between the germline ends. The CDR3 DNA reads TGTGCCAGCACCCGCCCCCGGGCCTCCCCCACCGGGGAGCTGTTTTTT. The encoded protein is CASTRPRASPTGELFF.

The V and J genes are TRBV20-1 and TRBJ1-6; D may be TRBD1 (6 bases). V was clipped by 6 bases and J by 7 bases, with 19 bases between them. There are 15 residues in the CDR3. Per germline, CDR1 DFQATT and CDR2 SNEGSKA (reference sequence). The CDR3, as DNA: TGCAGTGCCCCAAAACGGACAGCTCCCAATTCACCCCTCCACTTT. The encoded protein is CSAPKRTAPNSPLHF.

The table lists this clonotype with a few counts. This chain links TRBV4-1 with TRBJ2-2; the match to TRBD2 covers 9 bases. This CDR3 spans 19 amino acids. The germline gives CDR1 MGHRA, CDR2 YSYEKL. Trimming cost V 4 bases and J 2 bases; bases outside gene matches: 14. The CDR3 loop reads CASSPILAGPFLNTGELFF. In DNA, the CDR3 is TGCGCCAGCAGCCCTATCCTAGCGGGGCCTTTCCTTAACACCGGGGAGCTGTTTTTT.

The V and J genes are TRBV20-1 and TRBJ2-5, with unresolved D. V lost 3 bases, J lost 9 bases, and 14 bases lay in between. Germline V CDR1 and CDR2: DFQATT, SNEGSKA (reference sequence). The CDR3 has 12 amino acids. CDR3 amino acids: CSASAERRAQYF. CDR3 bases: TGCAGTGCTAGCGCAGAACGAAGGGCCCAGTACTTC.

Only a few counts were recorded for this clonotype. The chain couples TRBV6-2 or TRBV6-3 to TRBJ2-5, with TRBD2 matching over 15 bases. V lost 10 bases to trimming and J lost 2 bases; unmatched junction nucleotides: 8. CDR3 length equals 16 residues. Germline V lookup: CDR1 MNHEY, CDR2 SVGEGT. CDR3 amino acids: CAIRTSGRAGQETQYF. CDR3 DNA sequence: TGTGCCATCCGGACTAGCGGGAGGGCCGGGCAAGAGACCCAGTACTTC.

V and J are TRBV5-5 and TRBJ2-2; 8 bases fit TRBD1. This CDR3 is built from 15 residues. V gave up 4 bases and J gave up 0 bases; unmatched junction bases: 2. Germline V gene sequence: CDR1 SGHKS, CDR2 YYEKEE (reference sequence). CDR3 amino acids: CASSPTGANTGELFF. CDR3 nucleotide sequence: TGTGCCAGCAGCCCGACAGGGGCGAACACCGGGGAGCTGTTTTTT.

This sequence joins TRBV20-1 and TRBJ2-5; perhaps TRBD2 as D (6 bases). The CDR3 contains 14 residues. Germline CDR1 is DFQATT and CDR2 is SNEGSKA (reference sequence). Trimming stripped 3 bases from V and 3 bases from J, with 14 bases between. For the CDR3, the DNA is TGCAGTGCTAGTGCCTGGGGCGGGGAAGAGACCCAGTACTTC. Its protein product is CSASAWGGEETQYF.

V is TRBV28 and J is TRBJ1-1, with D uncertain. Germline V gene data show CDR1 as MDHEN and CDR2 as SYDVKM. The V end was cut by 1 base, the J end by 7 bases, with 4 bases between. This CDR3 comprises 11 residues. CDR3 region: CASSLYREAFF. The CDR3 DNA sequence: TGTGCCAGCAGTTTATATCGTGAAGCTTTCTTT.

This chain connects TRBV29-1 to TRBJ1-5; a possible D gene is TRBD1 (6 bases). CDR1 SQVTM and CDR2 ANQGSEA come from the germline V gene. There are 13 residues in the CDR3. Trimming removed 6 bases from V and 2 bases from J, with 11 bases in between. CDR3 region: CSVGEGGNQPQHF. For the CDR3, the DNA is TGCAGCGTCGGAGAGGGGGGCAATCAGCCCCAGCATTTT.

This chain joins TRBV28 and TRBJ2-5; 16 bases map to TRBD2. V shed 6 bases and J 4 bases; nucleotides not matched to a gene: 5. This CDR3 region has 16 residues. CDR1 and CDR2 from the germline V gene are MDHEN and SYDVKM. The CDR3 nucleotides are TGTGCCAGCAGCGGGACTAGCGGGAGGGCCATAGAGACCCAGTACTTC. It codes for CASSGTSGRAIETQYF.

This chain links TRBV2 with TRBJ2-2; 8 bases are shared with TRBD2. J was trimmed by 1 base and V by 9 bases; bases with no gene match: 4. The CDR3 spans 14 residues. CDR1 is SNHLY and CDR2 is FYNNEI in the germline V gene. DNA for the CDR3: TGTGCCAGTGCGCTAGCGGGGAACACCGGGGAGCTGTTTTTT. Protein product: CASALAGNTGELFF.

The V call is TRBV10-1, the J call TRBJ2-4, with D possibly matching TRBD2 (5 bases). CDR1 is WNHNN and CDR2 is SYGVQD in the germline V gene (reference sequence). The CDR3 contains 13 residues. Trimming took 0 bases from V and 6 from J, leaving 6 bases between them. The CDR3 DNA follows: TGCGCCAGCAGTGAGTCCGGGATAAACATTCAGTACTTC. Translated, it gives CASSESGINIQYF.

This clonotype was seen only a few times. The rearrangement joins TRBV12-3 or TRBV12-4 to TRBJ1-1, with D unclear. Deletions cut 5 bases from V and 4 bases from J, with 8 bases between. This CDR3 region has 12 residues. The CDR3 sequence: CASSPLGTEAFF. The CDR3 DNA reads TGTGCCAGCAGTCCCCTGGGCACTGAAGCTTTCTTT.

This rearrangement joins TRBV6-2 or TRBV6-3 to TRBJ2-3; 7 nucleotides line up with TRBD1. With 0 bases clipped from V and 0 bases from J, the junction kept 9 bases outside the gene matches. This CDR3 contains 18 residues. Germline CDR1 reads MNHEY; CDR2 reads SVGEGT. The CDR3, as DNA: TGTGCCAGCAGTTACTCGCTACAGGGGTCCGCTAGCACAGATACGCAGTATTTT. This gives the protein CASSYSLQGSASTDTQYF.

This clonotype has just a few counts. V and J are TRBV29-1 and TRBJ1-5; no firm D call. Trimming pared 2 bases from V and 0 bases from J, leaving 8 bases between. CDR1 and CDR2 from the germline V gene are SQVTM and ANQGSEA. The CDR3 is 14 amino acids. As DNA, the CDR3 is TGCAGCGTTGAAAGACGTGATAGCAATCAGCCCCAGCATTTT. Translation gives CSVERRDSNQPQHF.